Below are 5 T cell receptor beta chains sequenced from a single sample in a study of blood T cell repertoires in COVID-19. Sequencing was performed with immunoSEQ multiplex PCR; in TCRdb, only in-frame clones are kept and a portion is missing. The sample contains over 300,000 clones, 88% of which appear only once. Sequencing was performed on PBMCs or T cells enriched from blood (not recorded which). Receptors originate from a woman in her thirties with acute COVID-19.

The chain uses TRBV9 and TRBJ2-7, with a possible D match to TRBD1 (5 bases). Trimming removed 6 bases from V and 1 base from J, with 17 bases in between. CDR1 is SGDLS, CDR2 YYNGEE, per germline. The CDR3 spans 15 residues. The CDR3 reads CASTPQDTWSYEQYF. Written as DNA, the CDR3 is TGTGCCAGCACCCCCCAGGACACCTGGTCCTACGAGCAGTACTTC.

This chain uses TRBV5-6 with TRBJ1-4; the D is unclear. This CDR3 comprises 15 residues. V was cut by 4 bases and J by 8 bases, with 18 bases left in between. Germline CDR1 and CDR2: SGHDT and YYEEEE. The CDR3 is CASSPSPGMWEKLFF. The CDR3 region has the DNA TGTGCCAGCAGCCCAAGCCCGGGAATGTGGGAAAAACTGTTTTTT. Complete variable domain (other parts from reference TRBV5-6 and TRBJ1-4): DAGVTQSPTHLIKTRGQQVTLRCSPKSGHDTVSWYQQALGQGPQFIFQYYEEEERQRGNFPDRFSGHQFPNYSSELNVNALLLGDSALYLCASSPSPGMWEKLFFGSGTQLSVL.

This chain connects TRBV30 to TRBJ1-2; 8 nucleotides align to TRBD1. Germline CDR1 and CDR2: GTSNPN and SVGIG (reference sequence). The J segment lost 8 bases and the V segment lost 4 bases, leaving 3 bases of the junction unmatched. This CDR3 has 11 amino acids. The chain's CDR3 is CAWTRGLGYTF. The CDR3 DNA sequence: TGTGCCTGGACCAGGGGGCTAGGCTACACCTTC.

V is TRBV19 and J is TRBJ1-6; 11 bases agree with TRBD1. Unmatched junction bases numbered 7, after V lost 2 bases and J lost 10 bases. The CDR3 has 16 amino acids. Germline lookup yields CDR1 LNHDA and CDR2 SQIVND (reference sequence). DNA of the CDR3: TGTGCCAGTAGTATAAGTCTGGACAGGGGGCTATCACCCCTCCACTTT. Translated: CASSISLDRGLSPLHF.

The V call is TRBV18, the J call TRBJ2-3; possibly TRBD2 for D (7 bases). This CDR3 is 15 amino acids long. Germline V CDR1 and CDR2: KGHSH, LQKENI. Trimming removed 4 bases at V and 4 bases at J, with 15 bases between. The CDR3 reads CASSRRGLRADTQYF. Here the CDR3 DNA reads TGTGCCAGCTCACGGCGGGGGCTTAGAGCAGATACGCAGTATTTT.